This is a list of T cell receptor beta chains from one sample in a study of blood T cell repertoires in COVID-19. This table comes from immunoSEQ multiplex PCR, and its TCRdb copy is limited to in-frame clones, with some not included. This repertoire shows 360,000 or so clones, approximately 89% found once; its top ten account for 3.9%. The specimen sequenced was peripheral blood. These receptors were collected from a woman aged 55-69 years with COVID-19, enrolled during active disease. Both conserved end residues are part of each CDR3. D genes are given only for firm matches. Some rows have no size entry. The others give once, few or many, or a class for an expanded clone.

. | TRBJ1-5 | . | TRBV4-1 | CASSHGPNQPQHF | TGCGCCAGCAGCCATGGGCCGAATCAGCCCCAGCATTTT
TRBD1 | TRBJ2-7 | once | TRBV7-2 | CASSFGQVGSYEQYF | TGTGCCAGCAGCTTTGGACAGGTCGGTTCCTACGAGCAGTACTTC
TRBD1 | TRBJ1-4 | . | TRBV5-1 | CASSLQGESEKLFF | TGCGCCAGCAGCTTGCAGGGGGAGAGTGAAAAACTGTTTTTT
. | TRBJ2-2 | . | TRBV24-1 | CATVGDTGELFF | TGTGCCACCGTAGGGGACACCGGGGAGCTGTTTTTT
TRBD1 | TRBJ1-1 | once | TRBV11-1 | CASSDRGLMNTEAFF | TGTGCCAGCAGCGACAGGGGGCTGATGAACACTGAAGCTTTCTTT
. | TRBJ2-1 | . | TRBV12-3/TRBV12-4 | CASSLTQEQFF | TGTGCCAGCAGTTTAACGCAGGAGCAGTTCTTC
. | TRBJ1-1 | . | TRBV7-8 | CASSFGAEAFF | TGTGCCAGCAGCTTTGGGGCAGAAGCTTTCTTT
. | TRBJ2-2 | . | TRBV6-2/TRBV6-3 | CASSTRLFGELFF | TGTGCCAGCAGTACCAGACTGTTCGGGGAGCTGTTTTTT
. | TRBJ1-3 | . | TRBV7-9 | CASRMGATGNTIYF | TGTGCCAGCAGGATGGGGGCAACTGGAAACACCATATATTTT
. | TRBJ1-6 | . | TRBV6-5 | CASRRGGSYNSPLHF | TGTGCCAGCAGACGCGGGGGCTCCTATAATTCACCCCTCCACTTT
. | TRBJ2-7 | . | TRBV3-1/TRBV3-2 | CASSPGSSYEQYF | TGTGCCAGCAGCCCGGGGAGCTCCTACGAGCAGTACTTC
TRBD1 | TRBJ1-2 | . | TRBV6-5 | CASSFRGQGTNYGYTF | TGTGCCAGCAGTTTCCGCGGACAGGGGACTAACTATGGCTACACCTTC
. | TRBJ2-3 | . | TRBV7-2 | CASRPGLGAGDTDTQYF | TGTGCCAGCAGGCCCGGTCTAGGGGCAGGGGACACAGATACGCAGTATTTT
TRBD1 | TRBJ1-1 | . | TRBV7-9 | CASSLTGANTEAFF | TGTGCCAGCAGCTTAACAGGGGCTAACACTGAAGCTTTCTTT
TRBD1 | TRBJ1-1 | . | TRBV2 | CASSQGQGRAEAFF | TGTGCCAGCAGCCAAGGACAGGGGAGGGCTGAAGCTTTCTTT
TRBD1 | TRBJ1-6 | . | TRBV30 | CAWSTDRVRKFHSPLHF | TGTGCCTGGAGCACCGACAGGGTCCGTAAGTTCCATTCACCCCTCCACTTT
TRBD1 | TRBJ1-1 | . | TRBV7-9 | CASSPTGGTNTEAFF | TGTGCCAGCAGCCCGACAGGGGGAACGAACACTGAAGCTTTCTTT
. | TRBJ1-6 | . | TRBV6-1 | CASSEGEPYNSPLHF | TGTGCCAGCAGTGAAGGGGAGCCGTATAATTCACCCCTCCACTTT
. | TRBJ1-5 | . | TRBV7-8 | CASSLREGPRGQPQHF | TGTGCCAGCAGCCTCAGGGAGGGGCCAAGAGGGCAGCCCCAGCATTTT
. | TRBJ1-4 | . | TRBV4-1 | CASSQVGRGKEKLFF | TGCGCCAGCAGCCAAGTTGGCCGGGGGAAGGAAAAACTGTTTTTT
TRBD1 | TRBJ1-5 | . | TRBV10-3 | CAISEGQGGNQPQHF | TGTGCCATCAGTGAGGGACAGGGAGGCAATCAGCCCCAGCATTTT
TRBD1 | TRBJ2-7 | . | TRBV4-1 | CASSQAPGQGVNEQYF | TGCGCCAGCAGCCAAGCGCCGGGACAGGGGGTAAACGAGCAGTACTTC
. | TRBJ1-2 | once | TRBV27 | CASSSGGPSGYTF | TGTGCCAGCAGTTCCGGGGGTCCGAGTGGCTACACCTTC
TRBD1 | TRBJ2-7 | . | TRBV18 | CASSPDRGRSEQYF | TGTGCCAGCTCACCCGACAGGGGGAGGTCCGAGCAGTACTTC
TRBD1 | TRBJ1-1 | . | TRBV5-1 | CASRSWGTGGGTEAFF | TGCGCCAGCAGATCATGGGGGACAGGGGGCGGCACTGAAGCTTTCTTT
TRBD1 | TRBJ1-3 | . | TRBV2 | CASSETGGTGNTIYF | TGTGCCAGCAGTGAAACAGGGGGCACTGGAAACACCATATATTTT
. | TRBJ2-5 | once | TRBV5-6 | CASSPTGRETQYF | TGTGCCAGCAGCCCGACAGGGAGGGAGACCCAGTACTTC
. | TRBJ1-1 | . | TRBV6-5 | CASRKQGGTEAFF | TGTGCCAGCCGGAAACAGGGAGGGACTGAAGCTTTCTTT
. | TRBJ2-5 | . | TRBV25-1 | CASSEATGFQETQYF | TGTGCCAGCAGTGAAGCAACAGGGTTCCAAGAGACCCAGTACTTC
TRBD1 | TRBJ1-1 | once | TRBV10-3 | CAISETTGPNTEAFF | TGTGCCATCAGTGAGACGACAGGGCCGAACACTGAAGCTTTCTTT
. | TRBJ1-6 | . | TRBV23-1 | CASSQSRSPLHF | TGCGCCAGCAGTCAATCGAGGTCACCCCTCCACTTT
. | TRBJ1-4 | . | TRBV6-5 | CASSLYRARGEKLFF | TGTGCCAGCAGCCTCTACAGGGCCCGCGGAGAAAAACTGTTTTTT
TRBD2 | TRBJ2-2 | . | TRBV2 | CASFREENTGELFF | TGTGCCAGCTTCCGGGAGGAAAACACCGGGGAGCTGTTTTTT
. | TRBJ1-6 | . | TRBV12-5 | CASGPWKGLSPLHF | TGTGCTAGTGGTCCTTGGAAGGGGCTTTCACCCCTCCACTTT
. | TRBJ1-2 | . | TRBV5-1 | CASSPTGGASGYTF | TGCGCCAGCAGCCCCACGGGAGGGGCGAGCGGCTACACCTTC
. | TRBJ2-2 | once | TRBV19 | CASSSVNTGELFF | TGTGCCAGTAGTTCCGTCAACACCGGGGAGCTGTTTTTT
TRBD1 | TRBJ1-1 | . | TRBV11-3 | CASSPGLGQGTGTEAFF | TGTGCCAGCAGCCCTGGCTTGGGACAGGGCACGGGCACTGAAGCTTTCTTT
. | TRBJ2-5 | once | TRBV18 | CASSPPSRAQETQYF | TGTGCCAGCTCACCACCGTCCAGGGCCCAAGAGACCCAGTACTTC
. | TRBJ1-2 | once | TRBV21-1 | CASRYPQGAEGYTF | TGTGCCAGCAGATACCCGCAGGGGGCGGAAGGCTACACCTTC
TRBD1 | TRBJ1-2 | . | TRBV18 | CASSPLITGTGDGYTF | TGTGCCAGCTCACCCCTGATAACCGGGACAGGAGATGGCTACACCTTC
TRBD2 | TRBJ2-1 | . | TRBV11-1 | CASSGRGGRNNEQFF | TGTGCCAGCAGCGGGCGGGGGGGCCGGAACAATGAGCAGTTCTTC
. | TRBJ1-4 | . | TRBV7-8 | CASSPWGSLNEKLFF | TGTGCCAGCAGCCCCTGGGGCAGCCTTAATGAAAAACTGTTTTTT
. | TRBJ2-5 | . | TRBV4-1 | CASSQGYGQETQYF | TGCGCCAGCAGCCAAGGTTACGGCCAAGAGACCCAGTACTTC
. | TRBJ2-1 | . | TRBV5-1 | CASSLVVGGATYNEQFF | TGCGCCAGCAGCTTGGTGGTGGGGGGGGCTACCTACAATGAGCAGTTCTTC
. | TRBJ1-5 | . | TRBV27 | CASSFGGNQPQHF | TGTGCCAGCAGTTTTGGGGGGAATCAGCCCCAGCATTTT
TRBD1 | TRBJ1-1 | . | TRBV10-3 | CAISGPTGADTEAFF | TGTGCCATCAGTGGCCCGACAGGGGCGGACACTGAAGCTTTCTTT
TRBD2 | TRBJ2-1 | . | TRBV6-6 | CASSYGGGGGNEQFF | TGTGCCAGCAGTTACGGCGGGGGGGGTGGAAATGAGCAGTTCTTC
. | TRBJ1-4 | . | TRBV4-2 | CASSPPGYQLFF | TGTGCCAGCAGCCCCCCCGGGTACCAACTGTTTTTT
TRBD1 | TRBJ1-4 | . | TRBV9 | CASSAYRGEKLFF | TGTGCCAGCAGCGCCTACAGGGGGGAAAAACTGTTTTTT
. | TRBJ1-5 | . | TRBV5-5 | CASSLTRVPWPQHF | TGTGCCAGCAGCTTAACACGGGTCCCTTGGCCCCAGCATTTT